Reported below is one T cell receptor (beta chain). The target antigen is unknown. The record originates from a study of cytomegalovirus exposure and HLA in healthy donors. Findings and caveats of the study: One variant, a missense change in DCLRE1C, was linked in a later analysis to TCR beta V- and J-gene trimming. Confirmation was obtained in vitro that a few CMV-associated chains are specific for CMV antigens. A later analysis reported that several of the most significant clusters appeared to be linked to common viral pathogens, among them Epstein-Barr virus. In a later analysis, DRB1 alleles had the most associated TCRs; HLA-C alleles the fewest.

The CDR3 runs to 12 residues. CDR1 is MDHEN and CDR2 is SYDVKM in the germline V gene. Trimming took off 6 bases at V and 4 bases at J, with 10 bases between the two ends. PCR primers comprised 60 Vbeta and 13 Jbeta primers. Produced via immunoSEQ multiplex PCR; TCRdb's table is partial and in-frame only. There are just under 80,000 clones in the sample; roughly four fifths occur only once, and 4.5% lies in the top ten. What was sequenced was PBMCs. The clonotype comes from a man aged 35-49 years in good health and CMV-seronegative. The V and J genes are TRBV28 and TRBJ2-7, with TRBD2 as a possible D gene (6 bases). The CDR3 DNA sequence: TGTGCCAGCAGAGGGACTCCGTACGAGCAGTACTTC. It is translated as CASRGTPYEQYF.